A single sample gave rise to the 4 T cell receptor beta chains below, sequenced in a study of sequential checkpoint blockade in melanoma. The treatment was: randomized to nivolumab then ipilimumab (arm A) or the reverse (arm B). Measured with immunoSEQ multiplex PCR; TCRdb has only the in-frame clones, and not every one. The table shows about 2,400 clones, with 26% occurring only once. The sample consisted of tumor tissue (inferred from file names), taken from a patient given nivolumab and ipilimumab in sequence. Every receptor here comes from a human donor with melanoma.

CDR3 loop: CASRPTDGYYGYTF. The CDR3 DNA reads as TGTGCCAGCAGGCCAACGGACGGATACTATGGCTACACCTTC. The V and J genes are TRBV6-8 and TRBJ1-2; D is undetermined. Germline lookup yields CDR1 MNHGY and CDR2 SAAAGT. This CDR3 is built from 14 residues. V was clipped by 6 bases and J by 3 bases, with 14 bases between them.

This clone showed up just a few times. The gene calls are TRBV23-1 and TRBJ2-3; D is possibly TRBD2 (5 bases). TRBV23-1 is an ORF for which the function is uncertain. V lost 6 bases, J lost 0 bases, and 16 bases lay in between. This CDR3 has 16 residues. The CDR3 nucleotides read TGCGCCAGCAGCCAAGGAGCTGCGGGTAGCACAGATACGCAGTATTTT. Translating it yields CASSQGAAGSTDTQYF.

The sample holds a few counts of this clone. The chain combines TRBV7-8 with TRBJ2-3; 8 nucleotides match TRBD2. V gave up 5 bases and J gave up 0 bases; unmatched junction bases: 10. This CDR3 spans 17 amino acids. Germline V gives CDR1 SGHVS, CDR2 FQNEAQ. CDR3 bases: TGTGCCAGCAGCGTGTCTCCAGCGGGGGCTAGCACAGATACGCAGTATTTT. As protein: CASSVSPAGASTDTQYF.

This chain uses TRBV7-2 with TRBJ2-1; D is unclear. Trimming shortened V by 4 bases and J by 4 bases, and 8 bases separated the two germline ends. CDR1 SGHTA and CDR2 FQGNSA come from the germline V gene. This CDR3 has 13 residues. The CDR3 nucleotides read TGTGCCAGCAGCTCGGTCTTTTACAATGAGCAGTTCTTC. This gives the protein CASSSVFYNEQFF.